This is a list of T cell receptor beta chains from one sample in a study of cytomegalovirus exposure and HLA in healthy donors. Clones were read by immunoSEQ multiplex PCR, and TCRdb kept only the in-frame ones, dropping some. This sample's table reports 45,000 to 50,000 clones. The source material was PBMCs. Every receptor here comes from a male donor in good health and CMV-seronegative. Both conserved end residues are part of each CDR3. The D gene is left open where the match is weak.

v_call,j_call,d_call,cdr3_nt,cdr3_aa
TRBV7-3,TRBJ1-2,NA,TGTGCCAGCAGCCCCCAGGGTTTCGGCTATGGCTACACCTTC,CASSPQGFGYGYTF
TRBV4-2,TRBJ2-1,TRBD2,TGTGCCAGCAGCCAAGATCCCAGCGGGGCTTACAATGAGCAGTTCTTC,CASSQDPSGAYNEQFF
TRBV4-3,TRBJ2-1,TRBD1,TGCGCCACGGGACAGGGGCAGGAGCAGTTCTTC,CATGQGQEQFF
TRBV2,TRBJ2-2,TRBD1,TGTGCCGGAAAGACAGGGGACACCGGGGAGCTGTTTTTT,CAGKTGDTGELFF
TRBV30,TRBJ2-3,TRBD1,TGTGCCTGGAACCGGGACAGGTTCACAGATACGCAGTATTTT,CAWNRDRFTDTQYF
TRBV29-1,TRBJ1-2,TRBD1,TGCAGCGTCCGGGACAGGGTAGCCTCTAACTATGGCTACACCTTC,CSVRDRVASNYGYTF
TRBV13,TRBJ1-1,NA,TGTGCCAGCAGCTTATTGGGGGGGGCCCCTGAAGCTTTCTTT,CASSLLGGAPEAFF
TRBV5-1,TRBJ2-5,TRBD1,TGCGCCAGCAGCTTTCAGGGGGACCAAGAGACCCAGTACTTC,CASSFQGDQETQYF
TRBV19,TRBJ1-2,TRBD1,TGTGCCAGTAGCCTCTCACCAGGGGGCGGCTATGGCTACACCTTC,CASSLSPGGGYGYTF
TRBV25-1,TRBJ2-3,NA,TGTGCCAGCAGTGAATTTCGGCGGACAGCGGAAACAGATACGCAGTATTTT,CASSEFRRTAETDTQYF
TRBV12-5,TRBJ2-7,TRBD1,TGTGCTAGTGGTTTGGAAGGGGGCCACGAGCAGTACTTC,CASGLEGGHEQYF
TRBV19,TRBJ1-2,TRBD1,TGTGCCAGTAGTATTACAGGGGGCTATGGCTACACCTTC,CASSITGGYGYTF
TRBV18,TRBJ2-1,TRBD1,TGTGCCAGCTCACTTGGCCGGGACAGGGGGCGGAATGAGCAGTTCTTC,CASSLGRDRGRNEQFF
TRBV13,TRBJ2-3,TRBD2,TGTGCCAGCAGTCTAAGGGATGGGGGGGACACAGATACGCAGTATTTT,CASSLRDGGDTDTQYF
TRBV7-6,TRBJ1-2,NA,TGTGCCAGCAGCTTTTCGGGATCACATGGCTACACCTTC,CASSFSGSHGYTF
TRBV6-5,TRBJ1-2,NA,TGTGCCAGCAGTTACCAGACAGGCTCTAGGGGCTACACCTTC,CASSYQTGSRGYTF
TRBV19,TRBJ1-5,TRBD1,TGTGCCAGTAGTACCGGACAGGGATACGCTCAGCCCCAGCATTTT,CASSTGQGYAQPQHF
TRBV9,TRBJ1-1,NA,TGTGCCAGCAGCGTAGCAGGGGCGCGTACTGAAGCTTTCTTT,CASSVAGARTEAFF
TRBV5-1,TRBJ1-6,NA,TGCGCCAGCAGCTTGGCCTATGTGAGGGGGAATTCACCCCTCCACTTT,CASSLAYVRGNSPLHF
TRBV5-6,TRBJ1-5,TRBD1,TGTGCCAGCAGCTCCTCCATTGACAGGGGGAAGAGAAATCAGCCCCAGCATTTT,CASSSSIDRGKRNQPQHF
TRBV9,TRBJ2-7,NA,TGTGCCAGCAGCCCCTGGGTGGAGGCGGGCTACGAGCAGTACTTC,CASSPWVEAGYEQYF
TRBV7-2,TRBJ2-2,NA,TGTGCCAGCAGCCTAAGTTTCGGGGAGCTGTTTTTT,CASSLSFGELFF
TRBV6-1,TRBJ2-5,NA,TGTGCCAGCAGTGATGGAGGGGACTGGGAGACCCAGTACTTC,CASSDGGDWETQYF
TRBV13,TRBJ2-5,TRBD1,TGTGCCAGCAGCTTAGGGGACAGGGTGGAGACCCAGTACTTC,CASSLGDRVETQYF
TRBV6-1,TRBJ2-7,TRBD1,TGTGCCAGACGACAGGGGGGATATTGGCAGTACTTC,CARRQGGYWQYF
TRBV4-3,TRBJ1-2,NA,TGCGCCAGCAGCCAAGTCTACGGTTATGGCTACACCTTC,CASSQVYGYGYTF
TRBV6-5,TRBJ2-2,NA,TGTGCCAGCCGGTGGGGGGACACCGGGGAGCTGTTTTTT,CASRWGDTGELFF
TRBV6-6,TRBJ1-1,NA,TGTGCCAGCAGTTACTCGGCGGGACCGAACACTGAAGCTTTCTTT,CASSYSAGPNTEAFF